Listed here are 7 T cell receptor beta chains from one sample, sequenced in a study of siplizumab effects on memory and regulatory T cells. Method: immunoSEQ multiplex PCR; TCRdb's copy keeps in-frame clones and lacks some. Among over 100,000 clones listed, approximately 93% were seen once. Sequencing was done on a sample of Tregs sorted from blood. The receptors stem from a human donor in good health.

This clone has a single count. This chain joins TRBV10-3 and TRBJ1-2, with unresolved D. Trimming removed 6 bases from V and 5 bases from J, with 16 bases in between. The CDR3 covers 14 residues. Germline V gene data show CDR1 as ENHRY and CDR2 as SYGVKD. The CDR3 loop is CAISLDGAVYGYTF. The DNA for the CDR3 is TGTGCCATCAGCCTGGACGGTGCCGTATATGGCTACACCTTC.

V is TRBV7-8 and J is TRBJ1-5; D call uncertain. V shed 4 bases and J shed 2 bases, with 18 bases lying between them. This CDR3 region has 17 residues. Germline V gene sequence: CDR1 SGHVS, CDR2 FQNEAQ. The CDR3 nucleotides read TGTGCCAGCAGCTACGGGGTCGCGGCTTCCGGCAATCAGCCCCAGCATTTT. Translating it yields CASSYGVAASGNQPQHF.

The J gene is TRBJ2-2, the V gene TRBV10-3, with D perhaps given as TRBD1 or TRBD2 (5 bases each). The CDR3 totals 13 residues. CDR1 is ENHRY and CDR2 is SYGVKD in the germline V gene. V was cut by 10 bases and J by 2 bases, with 11 bases left in between. The CDR3 loop reads CASRDVNTGELFF. The CDR3 bases are TGTGCCAGTCGGGACGTAAACACCGGGGAGCTGTTTTTT.

The V gene is TRBV5-4, the J gene TRBJ2-1; 12 positions agree with TRBD2. Trimming cost V 4 bases and J 6 bases; bases outside gene matches: 8. The CDR3 totals 16 residues. Germline V gives CDR1 SGHNT, CDR2 YYREEE (reference sequence). The CDR3 sequence: CASSPGLAGPFNEQFF. The CDR3 nucleotides read TGTGCCAGCAGCCCCGGACTAGCGGGACCCTTCAATGAGCAGTTCTTC.

V and J are TRBV14 and TRBJ1-5, with D possibly matching TRBD1 (5 bases). CDR1 SGHDN and CDR2 FVKESK come from the germline V gene. CDR3 length equals 14 residues. With 3 bases removed from V and 0 bases from J, the gap between germline ends came to 6 bases. For the CDR3, the DNA is TGTGCCAGCAGCCACGGGGGTAGCAATCAGCCCCAGCATTTT. Translation gives CASSHGGSNQPQHF.

The chain uses TRBV27 and TRBJ1-5; D is uncertain. This CDR3 region has 15 residues. The germline CDR1 and CDR2 sequences are MNHEY and SMNVEV (reference sequence). The germline V and J ends were trimmed by 4 bases and 3 bases, with 13 bases remaining between them. CDR3: CASSSRLRLNQPQHF. CDR3 coding DNA: TGTGCCAGCAGTTCCCGGCTGCGACTCAATCAGCCCCAGCATTTT.

This clone is a singleton in its sample. J is TRBJ2-1 and V is TRBV19; TRBD1 matches 9 bases. CDR3 length: 15 amino acids. Germline CDR1 and CDR2: LNHDA and SQIVND (reference sequence). The V and J ends lost 5 bases and 9 bases, in that order; junction bases with no gene match: 11. The CDR3 DNA follows: TGTGCCAGTAGTTCCGCCGGGACAGGGTCTGTTGAGCAGTTCTTC. Its protein product is CASSSAGTGSVEQFF.